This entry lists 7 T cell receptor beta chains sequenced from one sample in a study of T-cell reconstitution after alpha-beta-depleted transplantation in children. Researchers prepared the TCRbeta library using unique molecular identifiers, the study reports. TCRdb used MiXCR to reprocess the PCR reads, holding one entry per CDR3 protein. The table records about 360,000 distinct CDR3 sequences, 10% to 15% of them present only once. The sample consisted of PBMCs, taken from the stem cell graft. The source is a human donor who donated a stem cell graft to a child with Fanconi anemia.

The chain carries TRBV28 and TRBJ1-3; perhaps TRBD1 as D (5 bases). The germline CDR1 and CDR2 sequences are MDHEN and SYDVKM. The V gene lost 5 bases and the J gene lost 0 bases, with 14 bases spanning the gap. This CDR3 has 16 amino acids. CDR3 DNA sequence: TGTGCCAGCAGTCTGAGACAGTTAAGCTCTGGAAACACCATATATTTT. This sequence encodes CASSLRQLSSGNTIYF.

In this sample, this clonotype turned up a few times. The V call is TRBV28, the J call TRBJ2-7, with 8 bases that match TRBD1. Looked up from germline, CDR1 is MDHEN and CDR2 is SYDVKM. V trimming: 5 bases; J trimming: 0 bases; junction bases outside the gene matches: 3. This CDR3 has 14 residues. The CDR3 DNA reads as TGTGCCAGCAGTACAGGGGGGAGCTCCTACGAGCAGTACGTC. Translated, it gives CASSTGGSSYEQYV.

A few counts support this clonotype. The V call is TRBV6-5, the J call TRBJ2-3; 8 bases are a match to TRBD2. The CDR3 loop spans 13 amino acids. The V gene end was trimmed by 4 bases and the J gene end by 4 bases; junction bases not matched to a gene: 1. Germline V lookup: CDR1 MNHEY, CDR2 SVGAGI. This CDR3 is CASSWRGADTQYF. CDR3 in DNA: TGTGCCAGCAGTTGGCGGGGGGCAGATACGCAGTATTTT.

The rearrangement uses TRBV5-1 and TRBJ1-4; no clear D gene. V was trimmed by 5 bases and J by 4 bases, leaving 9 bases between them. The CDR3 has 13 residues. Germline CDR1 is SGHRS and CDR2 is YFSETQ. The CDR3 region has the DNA TGCGCCAGCAGGAGACATCTTAATGAAAAACTGTTTTTT. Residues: CASRRHLNEKLFF.

In nucleotides, the CDR3 is TGTGCCAGCAGCCCACAGGGCCGCGGGGGTTTGTCCCAGTACTTC. Translation: CASSPQGRGGLSQYF. The chain links TRBV7-2 to TRBJ2-5; D is perhaps TRBD2 (7 bases). Germline CDR1 SGHTA, CDR2 FQGNSA. V gave up 5 bases and J gave up 9 bases, with 22 bases separating them. The CDR3 runs to 15 residues.

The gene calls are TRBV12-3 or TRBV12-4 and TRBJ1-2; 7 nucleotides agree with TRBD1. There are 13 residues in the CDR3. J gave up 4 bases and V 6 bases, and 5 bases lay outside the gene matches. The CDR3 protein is CASSSQGSYGYTF. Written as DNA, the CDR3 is TGTGCCAGCAGCTCACAGGGGAGCTATGGCTACACCTTC.

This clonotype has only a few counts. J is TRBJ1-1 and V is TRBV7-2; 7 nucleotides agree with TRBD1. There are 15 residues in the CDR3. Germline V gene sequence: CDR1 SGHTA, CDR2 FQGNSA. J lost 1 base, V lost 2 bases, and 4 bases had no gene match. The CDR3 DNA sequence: TGTGCCAGCAGCTTAAGGCAGGGGGAGAACACTGAAGCTTTCTTT. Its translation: CASSLRQGENTEAFF. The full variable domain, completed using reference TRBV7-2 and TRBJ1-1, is GAGVSQSPSNKVTEKGKDVELRCDPISGHTALYWYRQSLGQGLEFLIYFQGNSAPDKSGLPSDRFSAERTGGSVSTLTIQRTQQEDSAVYLCASSLRQGENTEAFFGQGTRLTVV.